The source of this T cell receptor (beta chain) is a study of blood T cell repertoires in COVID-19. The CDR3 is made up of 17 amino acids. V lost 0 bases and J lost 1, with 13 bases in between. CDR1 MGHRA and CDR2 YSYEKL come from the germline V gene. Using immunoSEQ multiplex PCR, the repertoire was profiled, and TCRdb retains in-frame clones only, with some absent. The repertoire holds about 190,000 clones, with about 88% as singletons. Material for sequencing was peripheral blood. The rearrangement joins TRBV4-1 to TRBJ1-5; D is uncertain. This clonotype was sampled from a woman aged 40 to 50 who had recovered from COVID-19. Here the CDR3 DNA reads TGCGCCAGCAGCCAAGAACCCGACGAGGCGAGCAATCAGCCCCAGCATTTT. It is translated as CASSQEPDEASNQPQHF.